This T cell receptor beta chain was sequenced for a study of beta chain features in type 1 diabetes. The junction had 3 bases not matched to a gene; V was cut back by 2 bases and J by 8 bases. In germline, CDR1 is PRHDT, CDR2 FYEKMQ (reference sequence). The CDR3 length is 14 residues. Every bit of the isolated RNA underwent reverse transcription, so sequencing read expressed TCRB transcripts. Profiled with immunoSEQ multiplex PCR; TCRdb holds only in-frame clones, not every one. The data contain a few hundred thousand clones, roughly 13% of them singletons. Study-wide findings and caveats: There was a moderate but significant shortening of TCRB CDR3s in all four CD4+ subsets of Type 1 diabetes patients.

For this clone: Its antigen is not identified.

The TCR comes from a woman under 30 with type 1 diabetes. Sequencing was carried out using naive CD4+ T cells from blood. This sequence joins TRBV13 and TRBJ2-1, with TRBD2 identical over 10 bases. This CDR3 reads CASSLLAGDDEQFF. In nucleotides, the CDR3 is TGTGCCAGCAGCTTACTAGCGGGGGACGATGAGCAGTTCTTC. The entire variable domain, with the rest obtained from reference TRBV13 and TRBJ2-1, is as follows: AAGVIQSPRHLIKEKRETATLKCYPIPRHDTVYWYQQGPGQDPQFLISFYEKMQSDKGSIPDRFSAQQFSDYHSELNMSSLELGDSALYFCASSLLAGDDEQFFGPGTRLTVL.